This entry lists 22 T cell receptor beta chains sequenced from one sample in a study of shared clonotypes between healthy human individuals. Produced via immunoSEQ multiplex PCR; TCRdb's table is partial and in-frame only. The sample has about 2.3 million clones; approximately 93% are singletons. The sample comprised naive CD4+ T cells from PBMCs. The subset here: CD45RA+ positively selected. The receptors were sampled from a man between 18 and 29 years old in good health. Some clones in this sample may be carry-over from other donors' samples.

The genes are TRBV7-7 and TRBJ2-5, with 12 bases lining up with TRBD1. CDR3 length: 15 amino acids. Germline assignment: CDR1 SSHAT and CDR2 FNYEAQ (reference sequence). Trimming cost V 3 bases and J 5 bases; bases outside gene matches: 4. The CDR3 reads CASSLAGQGAETQYF. The DNA of the CDR3 is TGTGCCAGCAGCTTGGCGGGACAGGGGGCCGAGACCCAGTACTTC.

The J gene is TRBJ2-3, the V gene TRBV28, with 10 bases aligning to TRBD2. Germline CDR1 and CDR2: MDHEN and SYDVKM. This CDR3 has 16 amino acids. V lost 6 bases to trimming and J lost 0 bases; unmatched junction nucleotides: 6. The CDR3 sequence: CASSPSGRASTDTQYF. The CDR3 DNA reads TGTGCCAGCAGCCCCAGCGGGAGGGCTAGCACAGATACGCAGTATTTT.

This sequence joins TRBV27 and TRBJ2-7, with 9 bases fitting TRBD1. V dropped 3 bases and J dropped 3; count of bases not matched to a gene: 3. This CDR3 spans 14 amino acids. Germline-derived CDR1 and CDR2 are MNHEY and SMNVEV (reference sequence). This chain's CDR3 is CASSFGDRVYEQYF. The CDR3 region has the DNA TGTGCCAGCAGTTTTGGGGACAGGGTCTACGAGCAGTACTTC.

The V and J genes are TRBV29-1 and TRBJ2-1; D may correspond to TRBD1 or TRBD2 (5 bases each). The CDR3 covers 13 residues. CDR1 and CDR2 (germline): SQVTM, ANQGSEA. Trimming took 6 bases from V and 2 from J, leaving 11 bases between them. CDR3 amino acids: CSVAGTAYNEQFF. The CDR3 DNA sequence: TGCAGCGTAGCCGGGACGGCCTACAATGAGCAGTTCTTC.

The V call is TRBV6-6, the J call TRBJ2-7; D is unclear. The germline V gene encodes CDR1 MNHNY and CDR2 SVGAGI (reference sequence). The V end was cut by 5 bases, the J end by 6 bases, with 17 bases between. CDR3 length: 14 residues. For the CDR3, the DNA is TGTGCCAGCAGTGCCCAAAGGCGTACGGGCGAGCAGTACTTC. Encoded protein: CASSAQRRTGEQYF.

The chain recombines TRBV30 with TRBJ1-5, with D unresolved. The CDR3 runs to 16 residues. Trimming cost V 0 bases and J 0 bases, with 12 bases left between them. Germline V gene sequence: CDR1 GTSNPN, CDR2 SVGIG (reference sequence). The CDR3 region has the DNA TGTGCCTGGAGTGTGGAAGGGCTTAATAGCAATCAGCCCCAGCATTTT. This gives the protein CAWSVEGLNSNQPQHF.

The chain joins TRBV5-6 to TRBJ2-3, with D possibly TRBD2 on 5 matching bases. The CDR3 runs 14 residues. V lost 6 bases to trimming and J lost 1 base, with 12 bases between them. Germline V gene lookup returns CDR1 SGHDT and CDR2 YYEEEE. CDR3 sequence: CASIEGRGTDTQYF. The CDR3 DNA is TGTGCCAGCATCGAGGGAAGGGGCACAGATACGCAGTATTTT.

The chain has TRBV5-1 and TRBJ2-1; TRBD2 might be the D (5 bases). Per germline, CDR1 SGHRS and CDR2 YFSETQ. Trimming cost V 3 bases and J 6 bases, with 16 bases left between them. There are 15 residues in the CDR3. The CDR3 nucleotides are TGCGCCAGCAGCTCCCAAGCGGCAGCCGCCAATGAGCAGTTCTTC. This gives the protein CASSSQAAAANEQFF.

As to this clone: Other DNA sequences in this sample translate to the same CDR3. The chain uses TRBV30 and TRBJ1-3; D is uncertain. This CDR3 is built from 13 residues. The germline V gene encodes CDR1 GTSNPN and CDR2 SVGIG (reference sequence). The germline V and J ends were trimmed by 1 base and 0 bases, with 4 bases remaining between them. Here the CDR3 DNA reads TGTGCCTGGAGTGGGGTCTCTGGAAACACCATATATTTT. It encodes CAWSGVSGNTIYF.

In its sample, this clone was seen once. J is TRBJ2-1 and V is TRBV5-1; TRBD1 aligns across 11 bases. The CDR3 consists of 16 residues. Germline V gene sequence: CDR1 SGHRS, CDR2 YFSETQ. Germline trimming cut 0 bases from V and 10 bases from J; bases unmatched to any gene: 9. The CDR3 coding sequence is TGCGCCAGCAGCTTGGCCGTAGGACAGGGGGCGCGGGAGCAGTTCTTC. It translates to CASSLAVGQGAREQFF.

The J gene is TRBJ1-1, the V gene TRBV6-5; no firm D call. Germline values: CDR1 MNHEY, CDR2 SVGAGI. This CDR3 has 13 amino acids. V was trimmed by 1 base and J by 5 bases, leaving 8 bases between them. The CDR3 DNA follows: TGTGCCAGCAGTTACTTTGGGAGGACTGAAGCTTTCTTT. Protein: CASSYFGRTEAFF.

The rearrangement joins TRBV9 to TRBJ1-4; a possible D gene is TRBD1 (5 bases). The CDR3 consists of 14 residues. V lost 4 bases and J lost 2, with 9 bases in between. Germline V gene sequence: CDR1 SGDLS, CDR2 YYNGEE. CDR3 coding DNA: TGTGCCAGCAGCCGGGCAGGGACTAATGAAAAACTGTTTTTT. Its translation: CASSRAGTNEKLFF.

The V call is TRBV25-1, the J call TRBJ1-2; 9 bases fit TRBD1. V lost 1 base and J lost 4; bases outside the gene matches: 7. The CDR3 is 16 amino acids. The germline gives CDR1 MGHDK, CDR2 SYGVNS. CDR3 loop: CASSESIGTGSYGYTF. In nucleotides, the CDR3 is TGTGCCAGCAGTGAATCAATCGGGACAGGGAGCTATGGCTACACCTTC.

This clone was counted a single time. The V gene is TRBV10-2, the J gene TRBJ2-1; the D gene is possibly TRBD2 (6 bases). This CDR3 comprises 15 residues. The germline CDR1 and CDR2 sequences are WSHSY and SAAADI. The V and J ends lost 4 bases and 3 bases respectively, with 13 bases between them. For the CDR3, the DNA is TGCGCCAGCAGTGGGGACTCCCTCTTCTACAATGAGCAGTTCTTC. This gives the protein CASSGDSLFYNEQFF.

The gene calls are TRBV4-2 and TRBJ2-7; D unclear. V was shortened by 4 bases and J by 2 bases, with 9 bases between the two germline ends. The CDR3 totals 13 residues. Per the germline V gene, CDR1 is LGHNA and CDR2 is YNFKEQ. CDR3 sequence: CASSLEITYEQYF. Here the CDR3 DNA reads TGTGCCAGCAGCCTAGAAATTACCTACGAGCAGTACTTC.

Turning to this clone: Other DNA variants within this sample encode the same CDR3. The CDR3 coding sequence is TGTGCCAGCAGCTTAGCGTGGCTAGCGGGAGTTGAGACCCAGTACTTC. It is translated as CASSLAWLAGVETQYF. This chain uses TRBV7-2 with TRBJ2-5; TRBD2 matches at 10 bases. There are 16 residues in the CDR3. CDR1 is SGHTA, CDR2 FQGNSA, per germline. V shed 0 bases and J 5 bases; nucleotides not matched to a gene: 6.

The gene calls are TRBV2 and TRBJ2-1; 7 nucleotides agree with TRBD2. J lost 2 bases, V lost 5 bases, and 6 bases had no gene match. The CDR3 is 15 residues long. Germline lookup yields CDR1 SNHLY and CDR2 FYNNEI. CDR3: CASSRASGAYNEQFF. CDR3 in DNA: TGTGCCAGCAGTCGGGCTAGCGGTGCCTACAATGAGCAGTTCTTC.

The chain joins TRBV5-1 to TRBJ2-7; D perhaps matches TRBD2 (6 bases). The CDR3 length is 15 residues. V was shortened by 0 bases and J by 3 bases, with 13 bases between the two germline ends. The germline V gene encodes CDR1 SGHRS and CDR2 YFSETQ. For the CDR3, the DNA is TGCGCCAGCAGCTTGGCGGGGACTGTTTTCTACGAGCAGTACTTC. Protein: CASSLAGTVFYEQYF.

The chain carries TRBV29-1 and TRBJ2-3, with D tentatively TRBD2 (6 bases). V was cut by 7 bases and J by 1 base, with 18 bases left in between. Germline CDR1 reads SQVTM; CDR2 reads ANQGSEA. This CDR3 is built from 15 residues. In nucleotides, the CDR3 is TGCAGCGCCCGAATTTCCGGGAGCGGCACAGATACGCAGTATTTT. Residues: CSARISGSGTDTQYF.

This clone was detected only once. V gene TRBV19 combines with J gene TRBJ1-3, with D unresolved. The CDR3 runs to 17 residues. Germline loops: CDR1 LNHDA, CDR2 SQIVND (reference sequence). The ends were cut back, 3 bases at V and 0 bases at J, with 15 bases in the middle. CDR3 nucleotides: TGTGCCAGTAGTATCGGCAGACAAACTTTCTCTGGAAACACCATATATTTT. It translates to CASSIGRQTFSGNTIYF.

V usage is TRBV2 and J usage is TRBJ2-7; 7 nucleotides match TRBD1. With V trimmed by 7 bases and J by 4 bases, 10 bases remained unmatched. Germline assignment: CDR1 SNHLY and CDR2 FYNNEI. This CDR3 comprises 14 residues. The CDR3 loop is CASMRVQGQYEQYF. CDR3 nucleotides: TGTGCCAGCATGAGGGTACAGGGGCAGTACGAGCAGTACTTC.

The rearrangement links TRBV5-6 to TRBJ2-5; the match to TRBD2 covers 7 bases. Looked up from germline, CDR1 is SGHDT and CDR2 is YYEEEE. There are 14 residues in the CDR3. After removal of 5 bases from V and 5 bases from J, the junction contained 9 bases not matched to a gene. The CDR3 region has the DNA TGTGCCAGCAGGGAAACGGGGGGAATGGAGACCCAGTACTTC. Its protein is CASRETGGMETQYF.